The subject of this entry is one T cell receptor beta chain. Its specificity is unknown. The record originates from a study of regulatory T cells in long-lasting Graves disease. Overall study context: Graves' cases, newly diagnosed, had used antithyroid drugs under 3 months.

Described time point: newly diagnosed GD, antithyroid drugs for less than 3 months. PBMC RNA served as the TCR library source. EDTA tubes collected around 8.7 milliliters of peripheral blood. Construction of the TCR beta libraries employed iRepertoire HTBI primers in conjunction with Arm-PCR of CDR3 regions. TCRdb recomputed calls from the multiplex PCR reads with MiXCR, one row per CDR3 protein. Seen here are fewer than 450,000 distinct CDR3 sequences, approximately 15% observed once, and the top ten hold approximately 8%. Study-level points and caveats: The TCR repertoire of persistent Graves' patients was less diverse than that of newly diagnosed ones.

The V gene's germline CDR1 is SGHDT and CDR2 YYEEEE. The CDR3 extends over 17 amino acids. Trimming took off 4 bases at V and 2 bases at J, with 16 bases between the two ends. These data also featured in a second study, about T cells in Graves' hyperthyroidism and ophthalmopathy. That study adds: A first-round RT-PCR of the TCR CDR3 used the HTBI primer set.

The origin of this receptor is a middle-aged woman with Graves disease. The starting material was peripheral blood mononuclear cells (PBMCs), obtained at new diagnosis, from a patient treated with antithyroid drugs. The chain uses TRBV5-6 and TRBJ1-6; the D is unclear. The CDR3 bases are TGTGCCAGCAGCCAAGAGGAGGGATTGACCTATAATTCACCCCTCCACTTT. It yields the protein CASSQEEGLTYNSPLHF. Using reference TRBV5-6 and TRBJ1-6 for the parts outside the CDR3, the full variable domain is DAGVTQSPTHLIKTRGQQVTLRCSPKSGHDTVSWYQQALGQGPQFIFQYYEEEERQRGNFPDRFSGHQFPNYSSELNVNALLLGDSALYLCASSQEEGLTYNSPLHFGNGTRLTVT.